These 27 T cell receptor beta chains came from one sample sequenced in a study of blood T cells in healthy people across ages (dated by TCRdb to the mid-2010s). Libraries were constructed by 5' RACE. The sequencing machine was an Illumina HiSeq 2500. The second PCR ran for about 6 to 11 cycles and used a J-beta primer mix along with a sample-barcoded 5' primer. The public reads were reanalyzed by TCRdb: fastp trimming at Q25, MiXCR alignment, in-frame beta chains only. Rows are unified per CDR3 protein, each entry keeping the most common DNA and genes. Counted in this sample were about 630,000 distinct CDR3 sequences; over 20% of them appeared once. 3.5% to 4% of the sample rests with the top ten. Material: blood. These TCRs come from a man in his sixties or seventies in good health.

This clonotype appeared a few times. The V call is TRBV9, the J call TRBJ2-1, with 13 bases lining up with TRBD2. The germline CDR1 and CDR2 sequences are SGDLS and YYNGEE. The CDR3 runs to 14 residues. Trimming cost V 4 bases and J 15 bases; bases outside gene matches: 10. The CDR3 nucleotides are TGTGCCAGCAGCCCTGGGACTAGCGGGATGGCCGCGTTCTTC. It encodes CASSPGTSGMAAFF.

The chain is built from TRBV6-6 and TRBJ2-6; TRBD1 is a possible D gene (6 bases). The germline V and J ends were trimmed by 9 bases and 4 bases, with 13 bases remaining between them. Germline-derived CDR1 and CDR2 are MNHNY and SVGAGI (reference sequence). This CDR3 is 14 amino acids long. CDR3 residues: CASKTGGGANVLTF. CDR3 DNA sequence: TGTGCCAGTAAGACAGGTGGAGGGGCCAACGTCCTGACTTTC.

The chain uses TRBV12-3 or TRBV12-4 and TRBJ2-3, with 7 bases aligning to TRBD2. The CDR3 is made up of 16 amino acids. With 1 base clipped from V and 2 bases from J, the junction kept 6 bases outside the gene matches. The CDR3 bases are TGTGCCAGCAGTTTAGGGACTAGGTCTCACACAGATACGCAGTATTTT. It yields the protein CASSLGTRSHTDTQYF.

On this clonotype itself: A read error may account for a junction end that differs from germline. The CDR3, as DNA: TGTGCCAGCAGCTTGGAATTGCAGGGTTGGTTCTTC. Its translation: CASSLELQGWFF. V and J are TRBV5-4 and TRBJ2-5, with TRBD1 as a possible D gene (5 bases). The CDR3 spans 12 residues. Germline loops: CDR1 SGHNT, CDR2 YYREEE (reference sequence). Supplemented by reference TRBV5-4 and TRBJ2-5, the full variable domain reads ETGVTQSPTHLIKTRGQQVTLRCSSQSGHNTVSWYQQALGQGPQFIFQYYREEENGRGNFPPRFSGLQFPNYSSELNVNALELDDSALYLCASSLELQGWFFGPGTRLLVL.

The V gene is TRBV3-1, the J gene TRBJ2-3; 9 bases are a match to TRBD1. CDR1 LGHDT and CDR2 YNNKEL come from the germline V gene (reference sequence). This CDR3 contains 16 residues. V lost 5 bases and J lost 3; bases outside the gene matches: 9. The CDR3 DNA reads TGTGCCAGCAGCGGGGATACAGGGGGCCGTACAGATACGCAGTATTTT. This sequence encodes CASSGDTGGRTDTQYF.

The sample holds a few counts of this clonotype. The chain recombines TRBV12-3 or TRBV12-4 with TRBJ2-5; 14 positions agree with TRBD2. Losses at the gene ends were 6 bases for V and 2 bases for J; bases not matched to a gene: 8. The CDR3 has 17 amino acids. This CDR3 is CASSQGLAGVRQETQYF. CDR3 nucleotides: TGTGCCAGCAGCCAGGGACTAGCGGGAGTGCGACAAGAGACCCAGTACTTC.

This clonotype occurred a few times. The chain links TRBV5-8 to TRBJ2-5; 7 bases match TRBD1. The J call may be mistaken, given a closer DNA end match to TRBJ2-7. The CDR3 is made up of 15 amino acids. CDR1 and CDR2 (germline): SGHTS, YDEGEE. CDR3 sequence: CASRGTALVGYEQYF. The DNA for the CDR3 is TGTGCCAGCAGGGGGACAGCCCTCGTTGGCTACGAGCAGTACTTC.

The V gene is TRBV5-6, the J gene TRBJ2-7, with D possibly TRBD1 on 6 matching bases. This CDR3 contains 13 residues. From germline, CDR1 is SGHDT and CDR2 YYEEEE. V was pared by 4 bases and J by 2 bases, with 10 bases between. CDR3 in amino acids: CASSDDRTYEQYF. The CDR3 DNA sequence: TGTGCCAGCAGCGACGACAGGACCTACGAGCAGTACTTC.

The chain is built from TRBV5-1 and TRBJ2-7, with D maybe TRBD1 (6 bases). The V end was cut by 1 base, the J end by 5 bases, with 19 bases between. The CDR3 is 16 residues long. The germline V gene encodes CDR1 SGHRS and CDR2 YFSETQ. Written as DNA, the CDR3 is TGCGCCAGCAGCTTGAACCCCGACAGGTTCGCCGACGAGCAGTACTTC. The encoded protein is CASSLNPDRFADEQYF.

The CDR3: CASSQPPPAHEQFF. As DNA, the CDR3 is TGTGCCAGCAGCCAACCACCCCCGGCACATGAGCAGTTCTTC. The J gene is TRBJ2-5, the V gene TRBV7-9; D remains unclear. The J call is uncertain, as TRBJ2-1 better fits the DNA end. The CDR3 runs to 14 residues. Germline-derived CDR1 and CDR2 are SEHNR and FQNEAQ (reference sequence).

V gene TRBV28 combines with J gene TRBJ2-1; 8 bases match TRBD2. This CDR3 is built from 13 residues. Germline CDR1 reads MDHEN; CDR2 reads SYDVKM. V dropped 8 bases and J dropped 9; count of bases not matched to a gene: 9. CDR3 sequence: CASWVRAGGEQFF. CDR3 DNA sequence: TGTGCCAGCTGGGTCCGGGCGGGGGGTGAGCAGTTCTTC.

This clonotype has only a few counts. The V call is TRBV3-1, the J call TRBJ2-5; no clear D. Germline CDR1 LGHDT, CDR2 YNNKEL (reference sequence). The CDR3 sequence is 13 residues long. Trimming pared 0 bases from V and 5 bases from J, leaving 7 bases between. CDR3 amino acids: CASSQDHGETQYF. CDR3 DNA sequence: TGTGCCAGCAGCCAAGACCATGGGGAGACCCAGTACTTC.

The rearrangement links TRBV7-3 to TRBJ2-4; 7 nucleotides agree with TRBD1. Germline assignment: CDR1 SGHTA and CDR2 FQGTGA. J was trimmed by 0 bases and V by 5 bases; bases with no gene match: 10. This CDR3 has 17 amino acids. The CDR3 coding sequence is TGTGCCAGCAGCGAGACAGGGTTGAAGGGAGCCAAAAACATTCAGTACTTC. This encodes CASSETGLKGAKNIQYF.

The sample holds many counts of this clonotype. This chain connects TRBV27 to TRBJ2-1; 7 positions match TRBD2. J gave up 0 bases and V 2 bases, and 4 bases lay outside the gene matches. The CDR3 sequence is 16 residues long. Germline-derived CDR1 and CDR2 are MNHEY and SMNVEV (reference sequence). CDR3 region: CASSLLAAGSYNEQFF. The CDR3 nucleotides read TGTGCCAGCAGTTTACTAGCGGCCGGCTCCTACAATGAGCAGTTCTTC.

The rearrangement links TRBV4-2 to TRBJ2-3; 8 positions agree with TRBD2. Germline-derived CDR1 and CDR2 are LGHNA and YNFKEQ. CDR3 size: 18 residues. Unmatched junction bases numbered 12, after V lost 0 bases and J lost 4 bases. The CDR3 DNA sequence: TGTGCCAGCAGCCAAGATCTCCCAGCGGGAGTTATTCCAGATACGCAGTATTTT. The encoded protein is CASSQDLPAGVIPDTQYF.

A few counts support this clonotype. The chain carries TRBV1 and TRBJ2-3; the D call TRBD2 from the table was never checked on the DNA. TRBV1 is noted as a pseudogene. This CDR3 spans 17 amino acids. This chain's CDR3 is CTSSPPASGISTDTQYF. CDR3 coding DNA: TGCACCAGCAGCCCCCCGGCTAGCGGGATTAGCACAGATACGCAGTATTTT.

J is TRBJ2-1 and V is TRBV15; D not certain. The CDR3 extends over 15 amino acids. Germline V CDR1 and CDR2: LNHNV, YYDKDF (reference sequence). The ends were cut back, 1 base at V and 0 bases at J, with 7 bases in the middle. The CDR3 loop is CATSRGAGSYNEQFF. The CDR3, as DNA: TGTGCCACCAGCAGAGGGGCCGGCTCCTACAATGAGCAGTTCTTC.

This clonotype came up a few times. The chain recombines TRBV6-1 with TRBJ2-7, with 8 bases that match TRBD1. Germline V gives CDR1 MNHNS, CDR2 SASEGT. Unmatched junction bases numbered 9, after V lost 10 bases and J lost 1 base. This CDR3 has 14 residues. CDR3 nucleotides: TGTGCCATTTTACGACAGGGGAAGTCCTACGAGCAGTACTTC. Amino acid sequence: CAILRQGKSYEQYF.

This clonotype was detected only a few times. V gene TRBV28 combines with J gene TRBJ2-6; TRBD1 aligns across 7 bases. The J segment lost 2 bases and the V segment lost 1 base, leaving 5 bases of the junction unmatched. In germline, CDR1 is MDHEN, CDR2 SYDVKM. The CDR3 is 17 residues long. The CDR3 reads CASSLSGQEPGANVLTF. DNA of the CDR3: TGTGCCAGCAGTTTATCTGGACAGGAACCTGGGGCCAACGTCCTGACTTTC.

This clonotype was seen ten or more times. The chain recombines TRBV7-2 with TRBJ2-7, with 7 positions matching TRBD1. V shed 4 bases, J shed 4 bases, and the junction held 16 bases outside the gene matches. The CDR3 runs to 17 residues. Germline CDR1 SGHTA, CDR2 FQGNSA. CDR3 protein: CASSSSTTGIPSYEQYF. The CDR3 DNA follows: TGTGCCAGCAGCTCATCTACGACAGGGATCCCTTCTTACGAGCAGTACTTC. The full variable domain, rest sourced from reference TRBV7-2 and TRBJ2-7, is GAGVSQSPSNKVTEKGKDVELRCDPISGHTALYWYRQSLGQGLEFLIYFQGNSAPDKSGLPSDRFSAERTGGSVSTLTIQRTQQEDSAVYLCASSSSTTGIPSYEQYFGPGTRLTVT.

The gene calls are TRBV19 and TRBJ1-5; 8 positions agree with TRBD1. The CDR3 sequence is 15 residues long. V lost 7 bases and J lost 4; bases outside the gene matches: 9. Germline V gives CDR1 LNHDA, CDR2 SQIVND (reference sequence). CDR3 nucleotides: TGTGCCAGTAACCCAAGACAGGGGCAAAATCAGCCCCAGCATTTT. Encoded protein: CASNPRQGQNQPQHF.

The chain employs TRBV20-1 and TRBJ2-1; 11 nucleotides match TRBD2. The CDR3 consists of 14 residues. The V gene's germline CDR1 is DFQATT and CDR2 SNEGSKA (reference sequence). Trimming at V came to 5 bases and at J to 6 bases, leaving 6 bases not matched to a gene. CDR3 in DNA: TGCAGTGCTCGAGGGACTAGCGGATTCAATGAGCAGTTCTTC. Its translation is CSARGTSGFNEQFF.

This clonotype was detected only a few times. The CDR3 sequence: CASSPRIPNTGELFF. The CDR3 DNA sequence: TGTGCCAGCTCACCACGGATCCCCAACACCGGGGAGCTGTTTTTT. The chain links TRBV18 to TRBJ2-2; no clear D. Looked up from germline, CDR1 is KGHSH and CDR2 is LQKENI. Trimming removed 1 base at V and 2 bases at J, with 8 bases between. The CDR3 runs to 15 residues.

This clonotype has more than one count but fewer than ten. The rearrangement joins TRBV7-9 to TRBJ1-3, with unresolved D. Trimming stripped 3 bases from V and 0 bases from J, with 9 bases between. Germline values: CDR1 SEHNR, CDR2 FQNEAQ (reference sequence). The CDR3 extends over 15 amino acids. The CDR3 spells CASSLEGRSGNTIYF. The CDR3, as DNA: TGTGCCAGCAGCTTGGAGGGCCGCTCTGGAAACACCATATATTTT. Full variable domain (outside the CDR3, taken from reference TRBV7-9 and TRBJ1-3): DTGVSQNPRHKITKRGQNVTFRCDPISEHNRLYWYRQTLGQGPEFLTYFQNEAQLEKSRLLSDRFSAERPKGSFSTLEIQRTEQGDSAMYLCASSLEGRSGNTIYFGEGSWLTVV.

In nucleotides, the CDR3 is TGTGCCAGCAGCTTATGGGCCGCAACTAATGAAAAACTGTTTTTT. Amino acid sequence: CASSLWAATNEKLFF. The chain couples TRBV7-8 to TRBJ1-4; D is undetermined. Looked up from germline, CDR1 is SGHVS and CDR2 is FQNEAQ. V lost 2 bases to trimming and J lost 0 bases, with 7 bases between them. This CDR3 is built from 15 residues.

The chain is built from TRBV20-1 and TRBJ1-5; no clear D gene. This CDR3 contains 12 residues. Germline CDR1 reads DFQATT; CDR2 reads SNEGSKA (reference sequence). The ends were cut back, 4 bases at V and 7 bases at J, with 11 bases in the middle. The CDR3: CSAIDGGQPQHF. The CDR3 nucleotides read TGCAGTGCTATCGACGGCGGCCAGCCCCAGCATTTT.

As DNA, the CDR3 is TGTGCCAGCAGCCGGGGACAGGGGGATTACAATGAGCAGTTCTTC. Translating it yields CASSRGQGDYNEQFF. The rearrangement joins TRBV4-2 to TRBJ2-1, with 11 bases lining up with TRBD1. This CDR3 has 15 residues. Germline V gene lookup returns CDR1 LGHNA and CDR2 YNFKEQ. Trimming cost V 4 bases and J 4 bases; bases outside gene matches: 3.